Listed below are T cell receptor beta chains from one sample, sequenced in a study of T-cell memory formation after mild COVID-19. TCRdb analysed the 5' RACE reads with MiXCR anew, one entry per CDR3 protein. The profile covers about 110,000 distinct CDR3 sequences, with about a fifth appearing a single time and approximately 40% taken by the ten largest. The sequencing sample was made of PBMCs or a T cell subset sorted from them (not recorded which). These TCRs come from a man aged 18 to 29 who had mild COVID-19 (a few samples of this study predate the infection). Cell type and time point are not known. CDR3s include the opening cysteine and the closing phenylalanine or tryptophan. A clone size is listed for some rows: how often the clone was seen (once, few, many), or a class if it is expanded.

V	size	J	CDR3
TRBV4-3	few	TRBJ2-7	CASSQDRRGRSSYEQYF
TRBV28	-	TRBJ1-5	CASRDSPNQPQHF
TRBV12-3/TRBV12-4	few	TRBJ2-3	CASRAGNTQYF
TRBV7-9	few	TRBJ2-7	CAVHEQAPYEQYF
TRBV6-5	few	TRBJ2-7	CASSGARVYEQYF
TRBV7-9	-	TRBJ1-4	CASSDTTGRGEKLFF
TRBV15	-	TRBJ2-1	CATTGTSPGEQFF
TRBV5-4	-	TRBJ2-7	CASSPNTGVNSYEQYF
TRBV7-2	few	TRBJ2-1	CASSSVRATYNEQFF
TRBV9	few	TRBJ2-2	CASSGRGSNTGELFF